The source of this T cell receptor beta chain is a study of CD8 T cells in ankylosing spondylitis. Overall study results and limits: In synovial fluid and blood from reactive arthritis, some motif variants were previously reported. Disease-linked clones reportedly concentrated significantly in matched ankylosing spondylitis synovial fluid.

V was trimmed by 4 bases and J by 3 bases, leaving 18 bases between them. Looked up from germline, CDR1 is SQVTM and CDR2 is ANQGSEA. The CDR3 spans 16 residues. Library preparation for TCR beta used quantitative 5'-RACE with molecular barcodes. TCRdb passed the 5' RACE reads through MiXCR, listing each CDR3 protein once. The sample shows 250,000 to 400,000 distinct CDR3 sequences, roughly 11% of them seen only once. This clonotype was seen ten or more times. Its matching antigen is unknown. The sample comprised blood, either unsorted or a sorted T cell fraction (not recorded which). The origin of this receptor is a female donor with ankylosing spondylitis or in good health (not recorded which). This chain connects TRBV29-1 to TRBJ2-2; tentative D call: TRBD1 (5 bases). The CDR3 sequence is CSVGSPMQGDTGELFF. CDR3 nucleotide sequence: TGCAGCGTTGGATCCCCTATGCAGGGCGACACCGGGGAGCTGTTTTTT.